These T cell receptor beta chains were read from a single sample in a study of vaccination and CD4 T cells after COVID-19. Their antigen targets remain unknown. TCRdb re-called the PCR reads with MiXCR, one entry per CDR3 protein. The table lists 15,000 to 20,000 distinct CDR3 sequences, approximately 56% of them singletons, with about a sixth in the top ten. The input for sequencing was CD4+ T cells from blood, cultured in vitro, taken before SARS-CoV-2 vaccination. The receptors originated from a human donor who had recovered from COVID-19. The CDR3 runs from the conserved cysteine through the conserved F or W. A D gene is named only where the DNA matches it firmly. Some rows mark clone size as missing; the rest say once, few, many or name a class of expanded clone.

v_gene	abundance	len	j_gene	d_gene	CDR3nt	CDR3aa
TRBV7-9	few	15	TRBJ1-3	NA	TGTGCCAGCAGCGGAACAGGCAGGAGCGGAAACACCATATATTTT	CASSGTGRSGNTIYF
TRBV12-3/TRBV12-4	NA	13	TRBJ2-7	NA	TGTGCCAGCAGTTTTCGTACAGTCTACGAGCAGTACTTC	CASSFRTVYEQYF
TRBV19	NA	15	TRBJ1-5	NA	TGTGCCAGTACCCTAGGTGGAGGCGGCAATCAGCCCCAGCATTTT	CASTLGGGGNQPQHF
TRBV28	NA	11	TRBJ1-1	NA	TGTGCCAGCAAAGGGACGACTGAAGCTTTCTTT	CASKGTTEAFF
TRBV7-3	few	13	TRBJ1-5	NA	TGTGCCAGCAGCCCCGGGCTTGGGCAGCCCCAGCATTTT	CASSPGLGQPQHF
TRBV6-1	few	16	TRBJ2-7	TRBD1	TGTGCCAGCAGTGAAGTTGCAGGGGGCGCTGGCCACGAGCAGTACTTC	CASSEVAGGAGHEQYF
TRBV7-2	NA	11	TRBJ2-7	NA	TGTGCCAGCAGCTGGGGCTACGAGCAGTACTTC	CASSWGYEQYF
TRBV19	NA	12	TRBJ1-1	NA	TGTGCCAGTAGAAGGGAGACGCGCGAAGCTTTCTTT	CASRRETREAFF
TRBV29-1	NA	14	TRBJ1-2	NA	TGCAGCGCCGAAACAGGCGCAGCTAACTATGGCTACACCTTC	CSAETGAANYGYTF
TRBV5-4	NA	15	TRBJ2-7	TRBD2	TGTGCCAGCAGCCGGACTAGCAGGAGCTCCTACGAGCAGTACTTC	CASSRTSRSSYEQYF
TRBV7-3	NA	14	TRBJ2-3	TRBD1	TGTGTCAGCAGTCAGGGGGCCGCCACAGATACGCAGTATTTT	CVSSQGAATDTQYF
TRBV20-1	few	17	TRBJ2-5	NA	TGCAGTGCTAGAGATCGGAAGAGACAGGCTAGCCAAGAGACCCAGTACTTC	CSARDRKRQASQETQYF
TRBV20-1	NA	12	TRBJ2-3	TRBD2	TGCAGTGCTCGACTAGCTCCGGATACGCAGTATTTT	CSARLAPDTQYF
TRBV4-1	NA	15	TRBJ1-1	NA	TGCGCCAGCAGCCAAGCCCCCTGGGGCGAGGGTTTAGCTTTCTTT	CASSQAPWGEGLAFF
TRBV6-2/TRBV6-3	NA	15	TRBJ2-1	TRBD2	TGTGCCAGCAGGGCTAGCGGACTTCTCTACAATGAGCAGTTCTTC	CASRASGLLYNEQFF
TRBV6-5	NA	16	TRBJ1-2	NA	TGTGCCAGCAGTTACCGGGGAGCGGCGACTAACTATGGCTACACCTTC	CASSYRGAATNYGYTF
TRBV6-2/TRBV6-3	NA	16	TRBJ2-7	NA	TGTGCCAGCAGTTCCCAAGTTGGGACGGCGCCCTACGAGCAGTACTTC	CASSSQVGTAPYEQYF
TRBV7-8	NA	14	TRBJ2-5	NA	TGTGCCAGCAGCGCCAAAAGGAGAGGGGAGACCCAGTACTTC	CASSAKRRGETQYF
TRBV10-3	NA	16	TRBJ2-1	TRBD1	TGTGCCATCAGAACCGGGACAGGGGATGCCTACAATGAGCAGTTCTTC	CAIRTGTGDAYNEQFF
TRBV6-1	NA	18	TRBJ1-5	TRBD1	TGTGCCAGCAGAGGCCAGGGGGAAAGGATAGGGGGCAATCAGCCCCAGCATTTT	CASRGQGERIGGNQPQHF
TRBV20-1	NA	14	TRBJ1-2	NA	TGCAGTGCTACCGGGACTCCGGGGAACTATGGCTACACCTTC	CSATGTPGNYGYTF
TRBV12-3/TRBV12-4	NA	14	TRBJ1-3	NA	TGTGCCAGCACTAACCTGACAGGTTGGAACACCATATATTTT	CASTNLTGWNTIYF
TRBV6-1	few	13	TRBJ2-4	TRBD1	TGTGCCAGCAGTGGACAGGGCGGAAACATTCAGTACTTC	CASSGQGGNIQYF
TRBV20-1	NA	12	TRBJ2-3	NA	TGCAGTGCTAGGGCTACAGGAGATACGCAGTATTTT	CSARATGDTQYF
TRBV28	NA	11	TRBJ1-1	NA	TGTGCCAGCAGCACCCGGGGGTACGCTTTCTTT	CASSTRGYAFF
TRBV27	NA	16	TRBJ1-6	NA	TGTGCCAGCAGTCCCCGAGCACCCCCCTATAATTCACCCCTCCACTTT	CASSPRAPPYNSPLHF
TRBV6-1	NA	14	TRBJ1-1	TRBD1	TGTGCCAGCAGTACCTCCGGGACAGGGTCCAAGGCTTTCTTT	CASSTSGTGSKAFF